The 7 T cell receptor beta chains presented below share a single source sample, sequenced in a study of blood T cell repertoires in COVID-19. The repertoire was sequenced with immunoSEQ multiplex PCR; TCRdb's copy has only in-frame clones and lacks some. The sample yields about 120,000 clones, 85% seen once. What was sequenced was peripheral blood. The origin of the receptors is an elderly man with acute or convalescent COVID-19.

The V and J genes are TRBV19 and TRBJ1-5; TRBD1 matches 8 bases. The CDR3 extends over 16 amino acids. Germline CDR1 is LNHDA and CDR2 is SQIVND (reference sequence). V trimming: 6 bases; J trimming: 6 bases; junction bases outside the gene matches: 13. The CDR3 reads CASSDRDRSFSQPQHF. CDR3 coding DNA: TGTGCCAGTAGCGACCGGGACAGGAGTTTCAGTCAGCCCCAGCATTTT.

The rearrangement uses TRBV25-1 and TRBJ2-2; D perhaps matches TRBD2 (5 bases). Germline CDR1 MGHDK, CDR2 SYGVNS. The V and J ends lost 3 bases and 5 bases respectively, with 13 bases between them. The CDR3 has 15 residues. The CDR3: CASSDPGSWTGELFF. The DNA of the CDR3 is TGTGCCAGCAGTGATCCGGGGTCTTGGACCGGGGAGCTGTTTTTT.

This clone was recorded once. The chain is built from TRBV6-5 and TRBJ1-3, with 7 bases lining up with TRBD1. This CDR3 has 15 amino acids. The junction had 5 bases not matched to a gene; V was cut back by 4 bases and J by 2 bases. Germline V lookup: CDR1 MNHEY, CDR2 SVGAGI. The CDR3 DNA sequence: TGTGCCAGCAGTTCCGGGACAGAGCCTGGAAACACCATATATTTT. Translation gives CASSSGTEPGNTIYF.

The chain combines TRBV19 with TRBJ1-2; 8 bases fit TRBD1. Germline loops: CDR1 LNHDA, CDR2 SQIVND (reference sequence). With 8 bases clipped from V and 0 bases from J, the junction kept 5 bases outside the gene matches. The CDR3 sequence is 14 residues long. The CDR3 nucleotides read TGTGCCAGTTCTCCGGGACAGGCTAACTATGGCTACACCTTC. This gives the protein CASSPGQANYGYTF.

V and J are TRBV4-3 and TRBJ2-3; TRBD2 matches 7 bases. The length of the CDR3 is 16 residues. Germline assignment: CDR1 LGHNA and CDR2 YSLEER. V lost 0 bases and J lost 2; bases outside the gene matches: 5. The CDR3 protein is CASSQDSLAATDTQYF. The CDR3 DNA reads TGCGCCAGCAGCCAAGATAGCCTAGCGGCCACAGATACGCAGTATTTT.

V usage is TRBV20-1 and J usage is TRBJ2-5; D is unresolved. Trimming took off 3 bases at V and 5 bases at J, with 19 bases between the two ends. The CDR3 consists of 15 residues. Germline V gene data show CDR1 as DFQATT and CDR2 as SNEGSKA (reference sequence). CDR3 region: CSASESWPPGETQYF. As DNA, the CDR3 is TGCAGTGCTAGTGAATCGTGGCCTCCCGGGGAGACCCAGTACTTC.

This chain joins TRBV6-5 and TRBJ2-7; TRBD1 might be the D (6 bases). CDR1 and CDR2 (germline): MNHEY, SVGAGI. V was trimmed by 0 bases and J by 6 bases, leaving 15 bases between them. The CDR3 is 15 amino acids. The DNA for the CDR3 is TGTGCCAGCAGTTACTCAGTACACCTAGGGGGCGAGCAGTACTTC. It codes for CASSYSVHLGGEQYF.